This T cell receptor (beta chain) was observed in a study of regulatory T cells in long-lasting Graves disease. This clonotype was counted many times. The antigen is undetermined. Time point reported: newly diagnosed GD, antithyroid drugs for less than 3 months. The TCR library was made from RNA extracted from PBMCs. Assembly of TCR beta libraries relied on iRepertoire HTBI primers together with Arm-PCR of CDR3 regions. Using its own MiXCR run on the multiplex PCR reads, TCRdb lists one record per CDR3 protein. The sample has about 330,000 distinct CDR3 sequences; roughly 15% are singletons. Study outcomes and limitations: The TCR repertoire of persistent Graves' patients was less diverse than that of newly diagnosed ones.

V was pared by 0 bases and J by 10 bases, with 21 bases between. CDR1 and CDR2 (germline): LGHDT, YNNKEL (reference sequence). This CDR3 comprises 17 residues. The same data also went into a second study, on T cells in Graves' hyperthyroidism and ophthalmopathy. That paper adds: Pregnant or lactating patients were excluded, as were those with uncontrolled infection or other autoimmune disease. Ophthalmopathy was identified by the model a median approximately 6.9 months ahead of onset.

The TCR sequence derives from a woman in her late teens or twenties with Graves disease. The chain uses TRBV3-1 and TRBJ1-4, with D unresolved. Specimen: peripheral blood mononuclear cells (PBMCs), collected at new diagnosis, from a patient treated with antithyroid drugs. The CDR3 protein is CASSQDGSAGKWGKLFF. In DNA, the CDR3 is TGTGCCAGCAGCCAAGATGGTTCGGCGGGCAAGTGGGGAAAACTGTTTTTT.